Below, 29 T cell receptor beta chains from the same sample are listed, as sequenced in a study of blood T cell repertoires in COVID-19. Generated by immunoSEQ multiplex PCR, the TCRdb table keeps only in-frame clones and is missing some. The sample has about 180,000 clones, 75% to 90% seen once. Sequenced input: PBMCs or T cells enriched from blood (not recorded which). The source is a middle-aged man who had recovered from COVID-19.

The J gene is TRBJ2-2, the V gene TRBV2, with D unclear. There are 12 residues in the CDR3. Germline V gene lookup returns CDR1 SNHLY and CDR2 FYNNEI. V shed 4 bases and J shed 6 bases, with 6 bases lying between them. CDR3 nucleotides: TGTGCCAGCAGTGTCGCGTCCGGGGAGCTGTTTTTT. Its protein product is CASSVASGELFF. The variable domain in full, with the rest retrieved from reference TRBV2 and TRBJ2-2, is EPEVTQTPSHQVTQMGQEVILRCVPISNHLYFYWYRQILGQKVEFLVSFYNNEISEKSEIFDDQFSVERPDGSNFTLKIRSTKLEDSAMYFCASSVASGELFFGEGSRLTVL.

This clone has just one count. The CDR3 bases are TGTGCCAGCAGCCAAATGAGGGATGGCTACACCTTC. The encoded protein is CASSQMRDGYTF. The rearrangement uses TRBV3-1 (or the pseudogene TRBV3-2) and TRBJ1-2; D is unclear. Trimming removed 2 bases from V and 6 bases from J, with 7 bases in between. The CDR3 covers 12 residues. Per germline, CDR1 LGHDT and CDR2 YNNKEL (reference sequence).

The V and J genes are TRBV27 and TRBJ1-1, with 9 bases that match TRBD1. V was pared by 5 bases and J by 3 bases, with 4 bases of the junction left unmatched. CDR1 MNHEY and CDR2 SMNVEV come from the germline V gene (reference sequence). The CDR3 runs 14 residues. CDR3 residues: CASSPGQGYTEAFF. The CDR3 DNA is TGTGCCAGCAGTCCGGGACAGGGATACACTGAAGCTTTCTTT.

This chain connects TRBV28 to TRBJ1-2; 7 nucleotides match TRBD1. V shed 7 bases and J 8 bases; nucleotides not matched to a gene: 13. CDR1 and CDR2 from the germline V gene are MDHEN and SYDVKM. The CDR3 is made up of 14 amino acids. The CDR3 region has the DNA TGTGCCAGCACTCCAGGGGGGACACCGAAGGGCTACACCTTC. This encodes CASTPGGTPKGYTF.

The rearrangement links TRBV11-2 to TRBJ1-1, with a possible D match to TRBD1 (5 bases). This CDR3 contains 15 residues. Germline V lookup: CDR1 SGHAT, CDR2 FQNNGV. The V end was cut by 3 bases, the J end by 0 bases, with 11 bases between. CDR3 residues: CASSFLRGMNTEAFF. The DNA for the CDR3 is TGTGCCAGCAGCTTTTTACGGGGGATGAACACTGAAGCTTTCTTT.

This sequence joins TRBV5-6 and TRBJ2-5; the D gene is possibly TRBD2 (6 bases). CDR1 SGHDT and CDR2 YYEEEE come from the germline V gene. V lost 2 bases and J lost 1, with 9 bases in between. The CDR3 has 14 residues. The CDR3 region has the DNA TGTGCCAGCAGCTTTCAGGGAGGCCAAGAGACCCAGTACTTC. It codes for CASSFQGGQETQYF.

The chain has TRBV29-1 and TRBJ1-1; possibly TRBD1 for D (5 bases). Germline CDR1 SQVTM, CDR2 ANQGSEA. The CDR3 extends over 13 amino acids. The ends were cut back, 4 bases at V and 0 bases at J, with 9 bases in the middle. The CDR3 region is CSVARGVNTEAFF. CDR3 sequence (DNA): TGCAGCGTTGCACGGGGGGTGAACACTGAAGCTTTCTTT.

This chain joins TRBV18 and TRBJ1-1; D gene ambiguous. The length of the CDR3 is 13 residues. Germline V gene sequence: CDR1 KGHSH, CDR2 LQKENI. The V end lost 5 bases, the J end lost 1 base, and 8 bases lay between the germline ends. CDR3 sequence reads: CASSESQNTEAFF. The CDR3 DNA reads TGTGCCAGCTCAGAGTCGCAGAACACTGAAGCTTTCTTT.

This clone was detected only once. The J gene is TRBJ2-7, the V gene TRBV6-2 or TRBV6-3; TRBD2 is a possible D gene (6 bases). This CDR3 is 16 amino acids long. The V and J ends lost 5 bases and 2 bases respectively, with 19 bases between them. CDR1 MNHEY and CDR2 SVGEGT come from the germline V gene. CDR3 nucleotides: TGTGCCAGCAGTCGACCCCCCGGGACTGACACCTACGAGCAGTACTTC. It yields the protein CASSRPPGTDTYEQYF.

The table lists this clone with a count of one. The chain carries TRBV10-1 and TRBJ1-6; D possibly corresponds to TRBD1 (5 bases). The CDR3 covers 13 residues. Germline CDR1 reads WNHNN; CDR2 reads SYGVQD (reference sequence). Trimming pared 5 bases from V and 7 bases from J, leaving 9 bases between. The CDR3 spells CASSQGSNSPLHF. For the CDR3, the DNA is TGCGCCAGCAGTCAGGGAAGCAATTCACCCCTCCACTTT.

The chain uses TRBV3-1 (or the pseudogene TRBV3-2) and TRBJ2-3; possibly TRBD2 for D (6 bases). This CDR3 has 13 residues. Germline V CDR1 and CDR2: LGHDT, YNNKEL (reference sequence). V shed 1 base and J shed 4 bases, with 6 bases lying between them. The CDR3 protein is CASSQGEADTQYF. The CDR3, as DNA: TGTGCCAGCAGCCAAGGGGAGGCAGATACGCAGTATTTT.

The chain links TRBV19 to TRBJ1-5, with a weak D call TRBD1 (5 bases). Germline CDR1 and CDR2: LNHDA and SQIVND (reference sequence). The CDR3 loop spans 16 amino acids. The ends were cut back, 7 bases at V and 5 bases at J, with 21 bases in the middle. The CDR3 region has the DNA TGTGCCAGTACTCCACGTCCCGGGACTCTTTATCAGCCCCAGCATTTT. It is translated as CASTPRPGTLYQPQHF.

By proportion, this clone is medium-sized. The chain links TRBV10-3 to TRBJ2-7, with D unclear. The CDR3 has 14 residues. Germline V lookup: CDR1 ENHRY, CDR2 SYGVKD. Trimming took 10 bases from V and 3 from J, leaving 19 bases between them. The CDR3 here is CATAAPATDYEQYF. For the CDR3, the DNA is TGTGCCACCGCTGCACCCGCGACTGACTACGAGCAGTACTTC.

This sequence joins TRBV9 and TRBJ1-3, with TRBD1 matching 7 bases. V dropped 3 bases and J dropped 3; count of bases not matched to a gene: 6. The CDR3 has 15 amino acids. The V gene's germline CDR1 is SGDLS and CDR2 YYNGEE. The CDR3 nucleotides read TGTGCCAGCAGCGCCTTACAGGGGCTTGGAAACACCATATATTTT. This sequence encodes CASSALQGLGNTIYF. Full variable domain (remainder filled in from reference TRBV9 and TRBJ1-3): DSGVTQTPKHLITATGQRVTLRCSPRSGDLSVYWYQQSLDQGLQFLIQYYNGEERAKGNILERFSAQQFPDLHSELNLSSLELGDSALYFCASSALQGLGNTIYFGEGSWLTVV.

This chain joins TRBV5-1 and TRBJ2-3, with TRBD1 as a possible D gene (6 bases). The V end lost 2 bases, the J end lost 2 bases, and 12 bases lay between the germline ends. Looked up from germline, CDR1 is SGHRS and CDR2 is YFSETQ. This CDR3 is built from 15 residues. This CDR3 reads CASSFGRGYTDTQYF. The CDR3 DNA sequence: TGCGCCAGCAGCTTCGGCAGGGGCTACACAGATACGCAGTATTTT.

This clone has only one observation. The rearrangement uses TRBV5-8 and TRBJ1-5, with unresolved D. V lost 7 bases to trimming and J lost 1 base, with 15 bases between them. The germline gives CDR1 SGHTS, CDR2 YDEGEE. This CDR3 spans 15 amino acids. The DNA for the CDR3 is TGTGCCAGCGGTGGGAGCCTAGGGAGCAATCAGCCCCAGCATTTT. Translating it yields CASGGSLGSNQPQHF. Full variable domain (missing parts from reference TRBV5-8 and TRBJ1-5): EAGVTQSPTHLIKTRGQQATLRCSPISGHTSVYWYQQALGLGLQFLLWYDEGEERNRGNFPPRFSGRQFPNYSSELNVNALELEDSALYLCASGGSLGSNQPQHFGDGTRLSIL.

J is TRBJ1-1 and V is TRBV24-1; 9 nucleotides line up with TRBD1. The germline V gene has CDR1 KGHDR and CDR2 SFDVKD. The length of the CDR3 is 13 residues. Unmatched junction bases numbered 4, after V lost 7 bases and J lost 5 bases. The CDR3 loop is CATRDRGGTEAFF. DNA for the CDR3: TGTGCCACCAGGGACAGGGGAGGAACTGAAGCTTTCTTT.

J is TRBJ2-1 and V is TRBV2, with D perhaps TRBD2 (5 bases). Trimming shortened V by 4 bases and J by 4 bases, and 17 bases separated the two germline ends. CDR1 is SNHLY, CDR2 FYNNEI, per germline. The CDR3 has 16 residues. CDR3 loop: CASSGGLSGAYNEQFF. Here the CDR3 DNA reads TGTGCCAGCAGTGGAGGGCTGAGCGGAGCATACAATGAGCAGTTCTTC.

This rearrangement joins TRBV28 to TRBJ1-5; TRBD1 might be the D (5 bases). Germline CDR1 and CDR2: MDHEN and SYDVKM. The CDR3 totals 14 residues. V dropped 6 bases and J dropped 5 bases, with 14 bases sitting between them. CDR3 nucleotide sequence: TGTGCCAGCAGGTTCGGGGGGGTGGATCAGCCCCAGCATTTT. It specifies CASRFGGVDQPQHF.

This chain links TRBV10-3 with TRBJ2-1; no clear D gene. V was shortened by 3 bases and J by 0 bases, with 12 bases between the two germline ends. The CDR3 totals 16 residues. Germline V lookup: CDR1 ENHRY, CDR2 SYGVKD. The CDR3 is CAISDTTGSSYNEQFF. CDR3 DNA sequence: TGTGCCATCAGTGATACGACGGGTAGCTCCTACAATGAGCAGTTCTTC.

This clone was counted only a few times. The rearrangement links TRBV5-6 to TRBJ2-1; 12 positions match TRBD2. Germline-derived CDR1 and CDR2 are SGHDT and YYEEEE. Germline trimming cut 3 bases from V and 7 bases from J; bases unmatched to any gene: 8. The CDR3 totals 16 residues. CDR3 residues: CASSWPTSGGRNEQFF. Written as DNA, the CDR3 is TGTGCCAGCAGCTGGCCGACTAGCGGGGGTCGAAATGAGCAGTTCTTC.

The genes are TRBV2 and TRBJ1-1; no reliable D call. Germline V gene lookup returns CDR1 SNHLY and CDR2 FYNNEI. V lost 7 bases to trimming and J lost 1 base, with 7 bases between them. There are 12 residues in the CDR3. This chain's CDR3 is CASTMRNTEAFF. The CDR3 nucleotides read TGTGCCAGCACGATGAGGAACACTGAAGCTTTCTTT.

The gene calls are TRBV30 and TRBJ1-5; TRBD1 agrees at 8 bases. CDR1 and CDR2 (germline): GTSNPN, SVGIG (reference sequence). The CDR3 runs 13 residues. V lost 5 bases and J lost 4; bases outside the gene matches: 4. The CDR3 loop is CAWDRTGNQPQHF. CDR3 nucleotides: TGTGCCTGGGACCGGACAGGGAATCAGCCCCAGCATTTT.

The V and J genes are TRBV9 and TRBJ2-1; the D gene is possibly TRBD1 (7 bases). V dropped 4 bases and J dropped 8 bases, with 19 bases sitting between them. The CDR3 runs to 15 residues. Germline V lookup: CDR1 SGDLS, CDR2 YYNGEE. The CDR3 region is CASSPGGSYIDEQFF. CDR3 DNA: TGTGCCAGCAGCCCAGGGGGGTCGTACATCGATGAGCAGTTCTTC. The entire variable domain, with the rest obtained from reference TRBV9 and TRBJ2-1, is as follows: DSGVTQTPKHLITATGQRVTLRCSPRSGDLSVYWYQQSLDQGLQFLIQYYNGEERAKGNILERFSAQQFPDLHSELNLSSLELGDSALYFCASSPGGSYIDEQFFGPGTRLTVL.

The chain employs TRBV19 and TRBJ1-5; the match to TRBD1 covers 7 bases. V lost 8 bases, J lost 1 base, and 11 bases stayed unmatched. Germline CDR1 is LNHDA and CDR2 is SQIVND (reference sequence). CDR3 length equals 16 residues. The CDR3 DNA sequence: TGTGCCAGTCAATTTAAGGGACAGCCAAGCAATCAGCCCCAGCATTTT. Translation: CASQFKGQPSNQPQHF.

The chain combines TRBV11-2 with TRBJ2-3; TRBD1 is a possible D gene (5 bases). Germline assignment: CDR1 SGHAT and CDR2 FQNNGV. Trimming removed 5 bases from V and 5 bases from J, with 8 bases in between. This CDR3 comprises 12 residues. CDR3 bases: TGTGCCAGCAGCCAAAGGGGAGATACGCAGTATTTT. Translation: CASSQRGDTQYF.

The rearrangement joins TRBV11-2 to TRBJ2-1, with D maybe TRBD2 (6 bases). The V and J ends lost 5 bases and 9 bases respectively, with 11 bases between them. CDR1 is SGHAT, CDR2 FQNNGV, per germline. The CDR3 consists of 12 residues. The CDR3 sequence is CASSRRGGEQFF. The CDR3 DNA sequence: TGTGCCAGCAGCCGGCGGGGAGGTGAGCAGTTCTTC.

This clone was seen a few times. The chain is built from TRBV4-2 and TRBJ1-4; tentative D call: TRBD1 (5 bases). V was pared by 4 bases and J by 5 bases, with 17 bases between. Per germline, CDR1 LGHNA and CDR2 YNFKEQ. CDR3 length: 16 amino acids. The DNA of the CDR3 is TGTGCCAGCAGCCCGGAGCAGGGAAAATTAAATGAAAAACTGTTTTTT. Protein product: CASSPEQGKLNEKLFF.

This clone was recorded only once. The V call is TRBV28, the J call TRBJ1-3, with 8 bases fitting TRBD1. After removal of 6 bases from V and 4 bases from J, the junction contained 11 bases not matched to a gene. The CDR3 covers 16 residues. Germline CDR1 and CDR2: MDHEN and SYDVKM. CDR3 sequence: CASSRGQGFDGNTIYF. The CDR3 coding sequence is TGTGCCAGCAGCCGAGGACAGGGTTTTGACGGAAACACCATATATTTT.